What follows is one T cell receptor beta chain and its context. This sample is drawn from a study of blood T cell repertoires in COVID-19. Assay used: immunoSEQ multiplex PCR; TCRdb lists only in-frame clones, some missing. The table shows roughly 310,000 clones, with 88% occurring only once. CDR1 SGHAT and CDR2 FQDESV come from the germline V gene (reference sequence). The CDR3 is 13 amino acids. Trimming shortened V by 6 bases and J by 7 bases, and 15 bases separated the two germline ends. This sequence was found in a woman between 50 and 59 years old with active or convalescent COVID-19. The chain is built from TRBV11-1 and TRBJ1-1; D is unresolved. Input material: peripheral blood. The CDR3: CASRVPGAGEAFF. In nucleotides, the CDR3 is TGTGCCAGCAGGGTTCCTGGTGCGGGTGAAGCTTTCTTT.